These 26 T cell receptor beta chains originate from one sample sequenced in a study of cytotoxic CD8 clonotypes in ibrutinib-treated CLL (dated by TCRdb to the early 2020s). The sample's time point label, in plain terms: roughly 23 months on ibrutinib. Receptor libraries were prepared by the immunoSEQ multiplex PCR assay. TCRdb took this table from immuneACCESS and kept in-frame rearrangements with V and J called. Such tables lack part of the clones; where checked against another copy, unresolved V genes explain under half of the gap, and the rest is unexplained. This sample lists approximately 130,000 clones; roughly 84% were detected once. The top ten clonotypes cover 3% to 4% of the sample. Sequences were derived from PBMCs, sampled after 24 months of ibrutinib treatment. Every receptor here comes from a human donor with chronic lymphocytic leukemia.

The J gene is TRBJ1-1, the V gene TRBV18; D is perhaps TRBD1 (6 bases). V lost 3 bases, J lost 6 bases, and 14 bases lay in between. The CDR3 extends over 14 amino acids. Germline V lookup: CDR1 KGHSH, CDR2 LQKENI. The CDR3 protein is CASSPLRDKSEAFF. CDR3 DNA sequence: TGTGCCAGCTCACCTCTCCGGGACAAGTCTGAAGCTTTCTTT.

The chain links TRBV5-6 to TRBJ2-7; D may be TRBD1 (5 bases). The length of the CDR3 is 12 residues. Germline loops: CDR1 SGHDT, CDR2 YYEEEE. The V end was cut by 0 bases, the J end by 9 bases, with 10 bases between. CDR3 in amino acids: CASSLVQERQYF. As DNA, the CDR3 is TGTGCCAGCAGCTTGGTACAGGAACGGCAGTACTTC.

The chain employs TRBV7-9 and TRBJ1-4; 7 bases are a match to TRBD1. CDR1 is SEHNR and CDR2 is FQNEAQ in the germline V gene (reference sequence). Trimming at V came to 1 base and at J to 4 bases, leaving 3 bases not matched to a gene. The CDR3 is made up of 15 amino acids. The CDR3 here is CASSLETGFNEKLFF. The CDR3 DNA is TGTGCCAGCAGCTTAGAGACAGGGTTTAATGAAAAACTGTTTTTT.

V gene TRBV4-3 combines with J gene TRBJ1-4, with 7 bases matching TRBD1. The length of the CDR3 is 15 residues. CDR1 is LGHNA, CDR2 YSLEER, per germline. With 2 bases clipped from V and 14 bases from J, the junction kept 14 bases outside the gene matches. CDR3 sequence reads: CASSQRGTAAVRLFF. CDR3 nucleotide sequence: TGCGCCAGCAGCCAACGCGGGACAGCCGCCGTAAGGCTGTTTTTT.

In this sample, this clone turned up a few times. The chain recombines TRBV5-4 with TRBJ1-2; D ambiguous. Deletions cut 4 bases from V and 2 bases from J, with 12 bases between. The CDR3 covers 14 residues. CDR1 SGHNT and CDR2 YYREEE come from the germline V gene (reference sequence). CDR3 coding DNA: TGTGCCAGCAGCCCGAGGACCGAAAACTATGGCTACACCTTC. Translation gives CASSPRTENYGYTF.

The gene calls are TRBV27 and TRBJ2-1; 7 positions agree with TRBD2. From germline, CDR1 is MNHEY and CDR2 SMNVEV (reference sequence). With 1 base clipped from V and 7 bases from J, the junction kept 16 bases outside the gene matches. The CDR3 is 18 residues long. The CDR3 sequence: CASSLYLITSEVKNEQFF. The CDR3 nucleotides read TGTGCCAGCAGTTTATACCTTATTACTAGCGAAGTTAAGAATGAGCAGTTCTTC.

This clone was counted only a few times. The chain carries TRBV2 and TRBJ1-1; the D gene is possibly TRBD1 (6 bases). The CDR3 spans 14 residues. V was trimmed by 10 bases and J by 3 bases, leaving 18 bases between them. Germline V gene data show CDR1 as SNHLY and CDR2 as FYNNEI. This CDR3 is CATHFERGDTEAFF. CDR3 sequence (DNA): TGTGCCACCCACTTTGAAAGGGGGGACACTGAAGCTTTCTTT.

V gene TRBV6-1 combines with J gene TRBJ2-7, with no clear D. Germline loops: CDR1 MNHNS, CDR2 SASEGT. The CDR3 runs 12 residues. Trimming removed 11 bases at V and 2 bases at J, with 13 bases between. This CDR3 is CACSEITYEQYF. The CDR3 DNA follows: TGTGCCTGTTCCGAGATAACCTACGAGCAGTACTTC.

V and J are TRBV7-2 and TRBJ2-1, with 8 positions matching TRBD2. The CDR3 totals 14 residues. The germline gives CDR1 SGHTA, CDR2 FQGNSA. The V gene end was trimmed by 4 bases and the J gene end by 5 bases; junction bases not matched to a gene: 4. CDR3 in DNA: TGTGCCAGCAGCTGGGGCGGGGGGAACAATGAGCAGTTCTTC. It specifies CASSWGGGNNEQFF. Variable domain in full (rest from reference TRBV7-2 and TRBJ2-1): GAGVSQSPSNKVTEKGKDVELRCDPISGHTALYWYRQSLGQGLEFLIYFQGNSAPDKSGLPSDRFSAERTGGSVSTLTIQRTQQEDSAVYLCASSWGGGNNEQFFGPGTRLTVL.

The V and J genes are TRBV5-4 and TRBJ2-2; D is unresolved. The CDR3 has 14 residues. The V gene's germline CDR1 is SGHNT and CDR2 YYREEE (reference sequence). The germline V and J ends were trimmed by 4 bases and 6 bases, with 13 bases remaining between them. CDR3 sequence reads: CASSPSAVPGELFF. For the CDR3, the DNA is TGTGCCAGCAGCCCTAGTGCTGTCCCCGGGGAGCTGTTTTTT.

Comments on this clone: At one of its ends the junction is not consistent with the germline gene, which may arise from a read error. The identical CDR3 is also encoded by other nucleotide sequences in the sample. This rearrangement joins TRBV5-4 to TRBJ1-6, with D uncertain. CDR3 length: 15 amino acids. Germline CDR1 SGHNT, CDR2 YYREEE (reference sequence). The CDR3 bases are TGTGCCAGTAGCTCACCGAAGGGAGATAATTCACCCCTCCACTTT. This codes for CASSSPKGDNSPLHF. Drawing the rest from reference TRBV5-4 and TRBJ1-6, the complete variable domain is ETGVTQSPTHLIKTRGQQVTLRCSSQSGHNTVSWYQQALGQGPQFIFQYYREEENGRGNFPPRFSGLQFPNYSSELNVNALELDDSALYLCASSSPKGDNSPLHFGNGTRLTVT.

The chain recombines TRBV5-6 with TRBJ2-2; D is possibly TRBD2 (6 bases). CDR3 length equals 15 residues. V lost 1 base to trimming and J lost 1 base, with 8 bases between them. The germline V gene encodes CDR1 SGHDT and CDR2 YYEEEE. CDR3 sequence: CASSLMGGNTGELFF. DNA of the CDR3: TGTGCCAGCAGCTTGATGGGGGGGAACACCGGGGAGCTGTTTTTT.

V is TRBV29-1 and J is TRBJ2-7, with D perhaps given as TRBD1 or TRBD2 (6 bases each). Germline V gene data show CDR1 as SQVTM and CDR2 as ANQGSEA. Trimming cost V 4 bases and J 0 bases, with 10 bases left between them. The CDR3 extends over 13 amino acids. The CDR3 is CSVVGGSSYEQYF. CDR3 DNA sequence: TGCAGCGTTGTAGGGGGGAGCTCCTACGAGCAGTACTTC.

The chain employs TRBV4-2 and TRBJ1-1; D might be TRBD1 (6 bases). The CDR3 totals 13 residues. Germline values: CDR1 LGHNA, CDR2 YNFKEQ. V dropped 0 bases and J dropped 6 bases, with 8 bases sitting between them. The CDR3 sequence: CASSQDSGAEAFF. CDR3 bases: TGTGCCAGCAGCCAAGATTCAGGGGCTGAAGCTTTCTTT.

This CDR3 reads CASSLVGGLGETQYF. CDR3 nucleotide sequence: TGTGCCAGCAGCTTGGTCGGAGGGTTGGGGGAGACCCAGTACTTC. J is TRBJ2-5 and V is TRBV5-4, with D possibly being TRBD2 (6 bases). V was shortened by 0 bases and J by 5 bases, with 14 bases between the two germline ends. The CDR3 has 15 amino acids. Germline assignment: CDR1 SGHNT and CDR2 YYREEE (reference sequence).

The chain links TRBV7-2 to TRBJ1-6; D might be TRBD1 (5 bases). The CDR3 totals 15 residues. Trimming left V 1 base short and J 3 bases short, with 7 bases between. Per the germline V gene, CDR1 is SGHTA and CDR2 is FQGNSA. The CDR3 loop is CASSLETVYNSPLHF. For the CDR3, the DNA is TGTGCCAGCAGCTTAGAGACAGTCTATAATTCACCCCTCCACTTT.

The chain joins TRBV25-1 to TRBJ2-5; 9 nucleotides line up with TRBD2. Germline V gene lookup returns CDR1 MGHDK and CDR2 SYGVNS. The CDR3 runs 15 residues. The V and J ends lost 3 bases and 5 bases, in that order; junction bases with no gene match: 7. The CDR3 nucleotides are TGTGCCAGCAGTGATCGCGGGGGGGCCGGGGAGACCCAGTACTTC. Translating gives CASSDRGGAGETQYF.

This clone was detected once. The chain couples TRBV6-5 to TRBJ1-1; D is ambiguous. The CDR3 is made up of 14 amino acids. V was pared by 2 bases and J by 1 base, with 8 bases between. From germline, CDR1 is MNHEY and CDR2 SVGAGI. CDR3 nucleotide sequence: TGTGCCAGCAGTTACACGGGGTCGAACACTGAAGCTTTCTTT. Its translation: CASSYTGSNTEAFF.

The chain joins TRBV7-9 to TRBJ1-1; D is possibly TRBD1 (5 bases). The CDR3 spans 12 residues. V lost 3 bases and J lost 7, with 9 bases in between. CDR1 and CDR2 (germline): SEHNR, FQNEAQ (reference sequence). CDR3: CASSFNGGEAFF. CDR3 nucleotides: TGTGCCAGCAGCTTTAATGGGGGTGAAGCTTTCTTT.

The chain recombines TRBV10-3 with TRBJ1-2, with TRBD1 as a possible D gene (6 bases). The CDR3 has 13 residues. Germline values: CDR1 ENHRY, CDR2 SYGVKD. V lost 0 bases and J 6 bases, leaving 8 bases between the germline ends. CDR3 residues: CAISESRQDGYTF. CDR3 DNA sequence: TGTGCCATCAGTGAGTCTCGACAGGATGGCTACACCTTC.

The CDR3, as DNA: TGTGCCAGTAGTATCTCTAATGAAAAACTGTTTTTT. Its translation: CASSISNEKLFF. The chain combines TRBV19 with TRBJ1-4; D is undetermined. Germline V gives CDR1 LNHDA, CDR2 SQIVND (reference sequence). Trimming left V 3 bases short and J 3 bases short, with 2 bases between. The CDR3 has 12 amino acids. Using reference TRBV19 and TRBJ1-4 for the parts outside the CDR3, the full variable domain is DGGITQSPKYLFRKEGQNVTLSCEQNLNHDAMYWYRQDPGQGLRLIYYSQIVNDFQKGDIAEGYSVSREKKESFPLTVTSAQKNPTAFYLCASSISNEKLFFGSGTQLSVL.

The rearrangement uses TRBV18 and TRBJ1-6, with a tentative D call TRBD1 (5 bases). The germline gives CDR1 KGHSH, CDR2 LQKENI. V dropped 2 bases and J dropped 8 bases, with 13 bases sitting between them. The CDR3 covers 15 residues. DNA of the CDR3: TGTGCCAGCTCACCAACCCCAGCCAGGGATTCACCCCTCCACTTT. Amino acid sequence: CASSPTPARDSPLHF.

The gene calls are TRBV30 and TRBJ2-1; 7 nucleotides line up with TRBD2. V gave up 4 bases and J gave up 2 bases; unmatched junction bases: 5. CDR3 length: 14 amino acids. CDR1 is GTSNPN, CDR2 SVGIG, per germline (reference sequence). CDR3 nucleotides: TGTGCCTGGACGGTCAGCGGGGCCTACAATGAGCAGTTCTTC. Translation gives CAWTVSGAYNEQFF.

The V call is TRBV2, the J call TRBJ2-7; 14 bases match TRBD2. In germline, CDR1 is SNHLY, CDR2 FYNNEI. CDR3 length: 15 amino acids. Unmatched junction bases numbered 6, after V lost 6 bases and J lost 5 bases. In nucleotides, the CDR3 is TGTGCCAGCAGGAAGGGACTAGCGGGGGAGAACGAGCAGTACTTC. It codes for CASRKGLAGENEQYF.

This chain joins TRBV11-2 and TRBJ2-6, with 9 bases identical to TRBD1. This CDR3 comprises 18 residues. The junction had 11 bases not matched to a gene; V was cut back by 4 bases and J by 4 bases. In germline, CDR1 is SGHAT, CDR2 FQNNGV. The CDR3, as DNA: TGTGCCAGCAGCTCCCGGGACAGGGTCATTTCGGGGGCCAACGTCCTGACTTTC. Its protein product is CASSSRDRVISGANVLTF.

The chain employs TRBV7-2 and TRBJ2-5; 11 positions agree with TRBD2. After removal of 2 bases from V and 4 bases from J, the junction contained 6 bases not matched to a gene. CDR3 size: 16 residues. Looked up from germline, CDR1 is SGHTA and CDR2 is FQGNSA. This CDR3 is CASSLYSGGAGETQYF. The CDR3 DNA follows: TGTGCCAGCAGCTTATATAGCGGGGGGGCCGGAGAGACCCAGTACTTC.